This T cell receptor (beta chain) stems from a study of cytomegalovirus exposure and HLA in healthy donors. The wider study: Both the 100 to 150 validation repertoires and the approximately 640 first-cohort repertoires used the same platform, as reported by a later analysis.

The study, taken as a whole, reports: The tendency of first-cohort TCR clusters to co-occur in the 120 or so validation repertoires was the finding of a later analysis. The listing of some 170 TCR beta chains classed them as cytomegalovirus-associated.

The CDR3 spans 17 residues. Trimming took off 2 bases at V and 0 bases at J, with 17 bases between the two ends. Per germline, CDR1 GTSNPN and CDR2 SVGIG (reference sequence). On this clone itself: Its specificity is unknown.

Clones were read by immunoSEQ multiplex PCR, and TCRdb kept only the in-frame ones, dropping some. The table shows about 350,000 clones, with roughly nine tenths occurring only once. This chain joins TRBV30 and TRBJ1-5; D perhaps matches TRBD1 (5 bases). The sequencing sample was made of PBMCs. The receptor was derived from a woman in her thirties in good health and CMV-seropositive. The CDR3 loop is CAWSQRGIGHSNQPQHF. The CDR3 DNA reads TGTGCCTGGAGTCAACGGGGGATTGGGCATAGCAATCAGCCCCAGCATTTT.